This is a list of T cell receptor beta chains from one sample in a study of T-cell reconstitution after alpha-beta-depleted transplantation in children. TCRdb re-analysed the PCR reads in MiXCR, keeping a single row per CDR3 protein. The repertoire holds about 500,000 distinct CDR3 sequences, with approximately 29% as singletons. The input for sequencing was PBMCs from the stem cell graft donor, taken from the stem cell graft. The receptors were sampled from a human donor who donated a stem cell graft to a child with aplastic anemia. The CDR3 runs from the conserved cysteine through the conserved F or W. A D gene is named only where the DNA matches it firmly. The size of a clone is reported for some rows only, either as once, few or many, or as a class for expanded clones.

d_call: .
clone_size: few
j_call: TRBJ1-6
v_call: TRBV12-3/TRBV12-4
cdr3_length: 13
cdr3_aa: CASSSDPKGPLHF
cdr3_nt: TGTGCCAGCAGCTCCGATCCTAAGGGCCCCCTCCACTTT

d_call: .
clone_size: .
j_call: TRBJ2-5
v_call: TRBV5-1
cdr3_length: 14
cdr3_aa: CASSLSPGQETQYF
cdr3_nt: TGCGCCAGCAGCTTGAGTCCAGGACAAGAGACCCAGTACTTC

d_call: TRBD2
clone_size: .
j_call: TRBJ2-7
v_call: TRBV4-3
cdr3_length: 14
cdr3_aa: CASSAGLAGVEQYF
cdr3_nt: TGCGCCAGCTCTGCGGGACTAGCGGGAGTCGAGCAGTACTTC

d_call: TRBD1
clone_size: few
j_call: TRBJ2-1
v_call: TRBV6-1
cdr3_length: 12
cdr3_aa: CASIKGANEQFF
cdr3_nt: TGTGCCAGCATTAAGGGGGCTAATGAGCAGTTCTTC

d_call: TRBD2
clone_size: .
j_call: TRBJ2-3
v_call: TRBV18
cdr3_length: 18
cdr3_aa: CASSPEVAGGPSTDTQYF
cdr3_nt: TGTGCCAGCTCACCGGAGGTAGCGGGAGGGCCGAGCACAGATACGCAGTATTTT

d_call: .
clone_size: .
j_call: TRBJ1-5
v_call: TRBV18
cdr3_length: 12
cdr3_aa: CASSPGFLPQHF
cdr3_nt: TGTGCCAGCTCACCGGGGTTTTTGCCCCAGCATTTT

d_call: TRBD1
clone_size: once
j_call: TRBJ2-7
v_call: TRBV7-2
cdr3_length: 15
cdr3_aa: CASSRAGTGNYEQYF
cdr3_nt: TGTGCCAGCAGTCGAGCAGGGACAGGGAACTACGAGCAGTACTTC

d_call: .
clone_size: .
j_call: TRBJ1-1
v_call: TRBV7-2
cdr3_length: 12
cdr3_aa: CASSHRGGEAFF
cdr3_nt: TGTGCCAGCAGCCATCGAGGGGGTGAAGCTTTCTTT

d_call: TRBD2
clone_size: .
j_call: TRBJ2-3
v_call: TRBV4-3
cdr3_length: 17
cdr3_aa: CASSQDLTSGTADTQYF
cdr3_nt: TGCGCCAGCAGCCAAGATTTAACTAGCGGGACGGCAGATACGCAGTATTTT

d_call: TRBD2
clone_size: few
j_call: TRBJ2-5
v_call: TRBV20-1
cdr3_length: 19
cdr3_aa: CSARDSASGRAGSGETQYF
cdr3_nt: TGCAGTGCTAGAGATTCGGCTAGCGGGAGGGCCGGGTCCGGGGAGACCCAGTACTTC

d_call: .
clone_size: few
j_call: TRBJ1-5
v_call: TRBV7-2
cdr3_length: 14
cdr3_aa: CASSFQGGNQPQHF
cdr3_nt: TGTGCCAGCAGCTTCCAGGGAGGCAATCAGCCCCAGCATTTT

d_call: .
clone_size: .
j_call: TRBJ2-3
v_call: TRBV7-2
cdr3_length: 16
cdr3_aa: CASSAGSPGGTDTQYF
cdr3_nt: TGTGCCAGCAGCGCGGGTAGCCCCGGAGGCACAGATACGCAGTATTTT

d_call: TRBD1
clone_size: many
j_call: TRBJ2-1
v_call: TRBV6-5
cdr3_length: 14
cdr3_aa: CASSSPGQGNEQFF
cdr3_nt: TGTGCCAGCAGTTCCCCGGGACAGGGGAATGAGCAGTTCTTC

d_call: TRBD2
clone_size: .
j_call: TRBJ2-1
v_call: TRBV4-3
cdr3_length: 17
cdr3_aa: CASSQATGTSGSYEQFF
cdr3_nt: TGCGCCAGCAGCCAAGCAACCGGGACTAGCGGGAGCTATGAGCAGTTCTTC

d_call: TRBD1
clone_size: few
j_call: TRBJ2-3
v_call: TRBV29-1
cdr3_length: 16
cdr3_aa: CSVAKGAGLSTDTQYF
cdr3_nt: TGCAGCGTGGCCAAGGGGGCGGGCCTTAGCACAGATACGCAGTATTTT

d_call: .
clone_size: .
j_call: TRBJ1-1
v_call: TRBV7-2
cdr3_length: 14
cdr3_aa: CASSLTDRNTEAFF
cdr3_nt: TGTGCCAGCAGCTTAACGGATAGAAACACTGAAGCTTTCTTT

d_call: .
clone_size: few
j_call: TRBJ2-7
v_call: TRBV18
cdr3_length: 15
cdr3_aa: CASSLGPSRGYEQYF
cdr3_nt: TGTGCCAGCTCACTCGGCCCCTCGAGGGGGTACGAGCAGTACTTC

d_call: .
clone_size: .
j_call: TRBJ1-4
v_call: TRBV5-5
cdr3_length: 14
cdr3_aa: CASSSMGGDEKLFF
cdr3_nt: TGTGCCAGCAGCTCGATGGGGGGAGATGAAAAACTGTTTTTT

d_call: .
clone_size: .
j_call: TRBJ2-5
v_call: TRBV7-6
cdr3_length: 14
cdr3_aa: CASSLVDFQETQYF
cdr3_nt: TGTGCCAGCAGCTTAGTGGACTTTCAAGAGACCCAGTACTTC

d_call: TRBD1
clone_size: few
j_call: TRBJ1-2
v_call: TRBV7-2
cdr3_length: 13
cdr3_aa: CASSVDRAYGYTF
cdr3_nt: TGTGCCAGCAGCGTGGACAGGGCCTATGGCTACACCTTC

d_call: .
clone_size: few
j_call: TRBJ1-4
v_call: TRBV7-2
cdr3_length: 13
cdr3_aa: CASSAGVNEKLFF
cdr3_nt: TGTGCCAGCAGCGCGGGGGTTAATGAAAAACTGTTTTTT

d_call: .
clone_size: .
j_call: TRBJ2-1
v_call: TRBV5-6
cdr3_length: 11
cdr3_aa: CASIRGDEQFF
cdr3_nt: TGTGCCAGCATTAGAGGGGATGAGCAGTTCTTC

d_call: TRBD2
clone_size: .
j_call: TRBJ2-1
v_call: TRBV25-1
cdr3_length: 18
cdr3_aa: CASGRLAGGPSTYNEQFF
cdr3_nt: TGTGCCAGCGGACGACTAGCGGGAGGGCCCTCGACCTACAATGAGCAGTTCTTC

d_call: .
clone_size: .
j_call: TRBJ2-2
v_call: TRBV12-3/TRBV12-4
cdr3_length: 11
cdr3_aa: CASRTTGELFF
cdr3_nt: TGTGCCAGCAGGACTACCGGGGAGCTGTTTTTT

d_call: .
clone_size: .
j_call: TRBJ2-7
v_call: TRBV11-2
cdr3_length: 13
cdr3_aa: CASSLERAYEQYF
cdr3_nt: TGTGCCAGCAGCTTGGAACGGGCCTACGAGCAGTACTTC

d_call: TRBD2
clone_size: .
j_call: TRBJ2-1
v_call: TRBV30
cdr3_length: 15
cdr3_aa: CAWRALAGGPGEQFF
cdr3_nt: TGTGCCTGGAGGGCTCTAGCGGGAGGCCCTGGTGAGCAGTTCTTC

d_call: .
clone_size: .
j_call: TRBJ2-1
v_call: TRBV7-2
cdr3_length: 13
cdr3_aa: CASRRIGGNEQFF
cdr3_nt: TGTGCCAGCCGTCGCATCGGGGGCAATGAGCAGTTCTTC

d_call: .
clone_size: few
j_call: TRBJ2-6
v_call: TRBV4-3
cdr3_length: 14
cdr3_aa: CASSRDTGANVLTF
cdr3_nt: TGCGCCAGCAGCCGGGATACTGGGGCCAACGTCCTGACTTTC

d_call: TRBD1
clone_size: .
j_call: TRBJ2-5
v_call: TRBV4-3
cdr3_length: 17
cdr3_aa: CASSLNGVGQGQETQYF
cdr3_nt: TGCGCCAGCAGCCTTAACGGGGTGGGACAGGGCCAAGAGACCCAGTACTTC

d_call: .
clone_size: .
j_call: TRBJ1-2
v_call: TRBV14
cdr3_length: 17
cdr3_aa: CASSQDRSGQSRGGYTF
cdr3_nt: TGTGCCAGCAGCCAAGATCGAAGTGGACAGTCCCGTGGTGGCTACACCTTC

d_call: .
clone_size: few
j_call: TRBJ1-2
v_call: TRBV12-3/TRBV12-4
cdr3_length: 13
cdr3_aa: CASSAALNYGYTF
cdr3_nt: TGTGCCAGCAGCGCCGCCCTAAACTATGGCTACACCTTC

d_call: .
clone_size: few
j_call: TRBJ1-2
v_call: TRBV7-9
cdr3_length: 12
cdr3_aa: CASGWVVYGYTF
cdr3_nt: TGTGCCAGCGGGTGGGTAGTCTATGGCTACACCTTC

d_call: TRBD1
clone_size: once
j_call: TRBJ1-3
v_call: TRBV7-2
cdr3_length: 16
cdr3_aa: CASSLAGQGFGNTIYF
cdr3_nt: TGTGCCAGCAGCTTAGCGGGACAGGGTTTTGGAAACACCATATATTTT

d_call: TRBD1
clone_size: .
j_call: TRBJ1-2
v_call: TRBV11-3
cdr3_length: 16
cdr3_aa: CASSSNNRGAFYGYTF
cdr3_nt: TGTGCCAGCAGCTCAAACAACAGGGGGGCCTTTTATGGCTACACCTTC

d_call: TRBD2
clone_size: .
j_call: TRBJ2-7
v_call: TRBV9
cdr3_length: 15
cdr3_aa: CASSVDSGIGYEQYF
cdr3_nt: TGTGCCAGCAGCGTCGACAGCGGGATTGGCTACGAGCAGTACTTC

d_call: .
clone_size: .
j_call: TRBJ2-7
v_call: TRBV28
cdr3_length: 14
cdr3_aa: CASRQEVPSYEQYF
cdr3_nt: TGTGCCAGCCGACAGGAGGTACCTTCCTACGAGCAGTACTTC

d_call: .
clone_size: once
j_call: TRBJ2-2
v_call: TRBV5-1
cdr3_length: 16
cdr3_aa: CASSRLGRPNTGELFF
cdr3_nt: TGCGCCAGCAGCCGTTTAGGGAGGCCGAACACCGGGGAGCTGTTTTTT

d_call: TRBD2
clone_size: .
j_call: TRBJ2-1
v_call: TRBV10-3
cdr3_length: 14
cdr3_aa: CAISEQAGAFGQFF
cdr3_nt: TGTGCCATCAGTGAACAAGCGGGAGCGTTTGGGCAGTTCTTC

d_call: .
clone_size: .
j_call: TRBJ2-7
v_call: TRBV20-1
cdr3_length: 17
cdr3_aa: CSARDRPPSGFSYEQYF
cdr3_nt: TGCAGTGCTAGAGATAGACCCCCGTCGGGTTTCTCCTACGAGCAGTACTTC

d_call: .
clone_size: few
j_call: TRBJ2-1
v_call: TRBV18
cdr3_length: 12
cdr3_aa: CASSQERNEQFF
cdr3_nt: TGTGCCAGCTCACAGGAAAGAAATGAGCAGTTCTTC

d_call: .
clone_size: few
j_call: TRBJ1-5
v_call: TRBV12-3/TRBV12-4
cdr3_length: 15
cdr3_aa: CASRLGVYSNQPQHF
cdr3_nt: TGTGCCAGCCGACTGGGTGTATATAGCAATCAGCCCCAGCATTTT

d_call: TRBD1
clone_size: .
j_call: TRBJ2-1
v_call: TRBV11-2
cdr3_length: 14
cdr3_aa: CASRETGSNNEQFF
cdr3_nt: TGTGCCAGCAGGGAGACAGGGTCGAACAATGAGCAGTTCTTC

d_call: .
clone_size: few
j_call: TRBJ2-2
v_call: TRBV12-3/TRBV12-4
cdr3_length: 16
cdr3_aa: CASSLVVGSGTGELFF
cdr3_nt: TGTGCCAGCAGTTTAGTCGTCGGTTCGGGCACCGGGGAGCTGTTTTTT

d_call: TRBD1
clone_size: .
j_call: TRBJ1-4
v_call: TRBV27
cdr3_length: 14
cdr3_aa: CASNNRGANEKLFF
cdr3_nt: TGTGCCAGCAACAACAGGGGGGCTAATGAAAAACTGTTTTTT

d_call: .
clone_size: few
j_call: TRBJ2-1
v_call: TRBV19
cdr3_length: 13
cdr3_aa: CASSTGTTLLQFF
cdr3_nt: TGTGCCAGTAGTACTGGGACGACTCTGCTTCAGTTCTTC

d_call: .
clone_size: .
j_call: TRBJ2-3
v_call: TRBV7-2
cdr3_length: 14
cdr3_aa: CASSLGLVPDTQYF
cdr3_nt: TGTGCCAGCAGCTTAGGTCTAGTGCCAGATACGCAGTATTTT

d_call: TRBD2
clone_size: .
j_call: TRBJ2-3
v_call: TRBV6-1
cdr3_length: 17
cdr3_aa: CASAAIIAGGLPDTQYF
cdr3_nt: TGTGCCAGCGCCGCGATTATAGCGGGAGGGCTCCCAGATACGCAGTATTTT

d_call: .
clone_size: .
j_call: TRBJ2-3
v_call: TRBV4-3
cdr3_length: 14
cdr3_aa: CASSQGGAGEEQYF
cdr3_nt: TGCGCCAGCAGCCAAGGGGGGGCGGGCGAGGAGCAGTATTTT

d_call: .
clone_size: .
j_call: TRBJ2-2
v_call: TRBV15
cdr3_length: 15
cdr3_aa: CATSRGRGASGELFF
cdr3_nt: TGTGCCACCAGCCGAGGAAGGGGAGCGAGCGGGGAGCTGTTTTTT

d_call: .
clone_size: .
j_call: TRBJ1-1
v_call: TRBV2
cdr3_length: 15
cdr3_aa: CATRRPGTPNTEAFF
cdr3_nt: TGTGCCACACGAAGACCCGGGACACCGAACACTGAAGCTTTCTTT

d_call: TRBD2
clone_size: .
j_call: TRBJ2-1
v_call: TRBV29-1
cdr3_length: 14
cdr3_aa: CSAESGRVVNEQFF
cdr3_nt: TGCAGCGCCGAAAGCGGGAGGGTTGTCAATGAGCAGTTCTTC

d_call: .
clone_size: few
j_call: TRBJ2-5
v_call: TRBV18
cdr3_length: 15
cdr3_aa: CASSPSGPSVGTQYF
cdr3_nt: TGTGCCAGCTCACCGTCGGGACCCTCGGTGGGGACCCAGTACTTC

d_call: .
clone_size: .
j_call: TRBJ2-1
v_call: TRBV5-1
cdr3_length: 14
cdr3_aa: CASMEGYAYNEQFF
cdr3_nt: TGCGCCAGCATGGAGGGCTATGCTTACAATGAGCAGTTCTTC

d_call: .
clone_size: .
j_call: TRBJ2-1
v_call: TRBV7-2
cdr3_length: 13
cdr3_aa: CASTPVYKHEQFF
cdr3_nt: TGTGCCAGCACCCCCGTGTACAAGCATGAGCAGTTCTTC

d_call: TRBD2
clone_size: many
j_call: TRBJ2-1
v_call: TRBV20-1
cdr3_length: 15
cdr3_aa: CSASGALAGYNEQFF
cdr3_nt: TGCAGTGCTAGTGGGGCACTAGCGGGATACAATGAGCAGTTCTTC

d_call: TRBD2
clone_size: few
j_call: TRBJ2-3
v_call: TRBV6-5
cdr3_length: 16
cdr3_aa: CASSYSTSGYSDTQYF
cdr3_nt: TGTGCCAGCAGTTACTCGACTAGCGGGTATTCAGATACGCAGTATTTT

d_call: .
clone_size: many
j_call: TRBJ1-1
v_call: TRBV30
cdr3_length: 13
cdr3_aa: CAWSTRGNTEAFF
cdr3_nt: TGTGCCTGGAGTACCCGGGGGAACACTGAAGCTTTCTTT

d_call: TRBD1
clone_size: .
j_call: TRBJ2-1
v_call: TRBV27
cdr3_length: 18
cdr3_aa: CASSLRTRDRSSYNEQFF
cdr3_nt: TGTGCCAGCAGTTTACGGACCCGGGACAGAAGCTCCTACAATGAGCAGTTCTTC